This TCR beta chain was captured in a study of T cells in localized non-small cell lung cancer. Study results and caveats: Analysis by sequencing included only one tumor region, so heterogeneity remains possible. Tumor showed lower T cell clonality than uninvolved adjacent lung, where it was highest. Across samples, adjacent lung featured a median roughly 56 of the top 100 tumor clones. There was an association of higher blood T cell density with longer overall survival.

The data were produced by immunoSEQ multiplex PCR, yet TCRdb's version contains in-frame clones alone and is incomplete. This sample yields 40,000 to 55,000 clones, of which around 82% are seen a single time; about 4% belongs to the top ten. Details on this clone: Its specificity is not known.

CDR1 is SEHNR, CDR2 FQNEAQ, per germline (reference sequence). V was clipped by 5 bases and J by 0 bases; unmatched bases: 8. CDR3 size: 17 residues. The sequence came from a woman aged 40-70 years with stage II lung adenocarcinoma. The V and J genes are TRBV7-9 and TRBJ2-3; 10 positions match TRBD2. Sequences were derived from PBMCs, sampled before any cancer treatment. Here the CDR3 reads CASSKASGGQSTDTQYF. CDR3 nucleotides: TGTGCCAGCAGCAAAGCTAGCGGGGGCCAAAGCACAGATACGCAGTATTTT. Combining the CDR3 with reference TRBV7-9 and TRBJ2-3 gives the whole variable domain DTGVSQNPRHKITKRGQNVTFRCDPISEHNRLYWYRQTLGQGPEFLTYFQNEAQLEKSRLLSDRFSAERPKGSFSTLEIQRTEQGDSAMYLCASSKASGGQSTDTQYFGPGTRLTVL.